The 27 T cell receptor beta chains presented below share a single source sample, sequenced in a study of breast tumors, draining lymph nodes, adjacent tissues. TCRdb re-derived calls from the multiplex PCR reads in MiXCR, one entry per CDR3 protein. The table has 150,000 to 200,000 distinct CDR3 sequences, roughly 30% seen once. Axillary draining lymph nodes of breast cancer patients supplied the node samples. The sequenced sample consisted of axillary lymph node tissue. These receptors were obtained from a female donor with breast cancer. Some clones in this sample may be carry-over from other donors' samples.

Ten or more counts support this clonotype. This chain connects TRBV20-1 to TRBJ2-7; unclear D gene. Trimming removed 2 bases at V and 3 bases at J, with 11 bases between. The germline V gene has CDR1 DFQATT and CDR2 SNEGSKA (reference sequence). The CDR3 length is 13 residues. DNA of the CDR3: TGCAGTGCTAGATATGGTGGGCTCTACGAGCAGTACTTC. Amino acid sequence: CSARYGGLYEQYF.

Of note for this clonotype: Relative to the germline gene, one junction end is altered; a read error may explain this. The chain is built from TRBV24-1 and TRBJ1-2; tentative D call: TRBD1 (6 bases). The V gene's germline CDR1 is KGHDR and CDR2 SFDVKD. The CDR3 runs 13 residues. CDR3 DNA sequence: TGTGCCACCACCCGAGCGGGCCGGGGGGGCTACCCCTTC. Its protein is CATTRAGRGGYPF.

In regard to this clonotype: This sequence may be a read error, since a much larger clone differs from it by one base. The rearrangement uses TRBV7-9 and TRBJ2-1; perhaps TRBD2 as D (6 bases). This CDR3 has 13 amino acids. The germline CDR1 and CDR2 sequences are SEHNR and FQNEAQ (reference sequence). The CDR3 spells CAIREAEHNKQFF. The CDR3 bases are TGTGCTATAAGGGAGGCGGAGCACAATAAGCAGTTCTTC.

This chain connects TRBV7-2 to TRBJ1-6; D gene unclear. The germline V and J ends were trimmed by 3 bases and 7 bases, with 4 bases remaining between them. Germline V gene data show CDR1 as SGHTA and CDR2 as FQGNSA. This CDR3 comprises 12 residues. The CDR3 DNA is TGTGCCAGCAGCTTTCAGAATTCACCCCTCCACTTT. This gives the protein CASSFQNSPLHF.

This clonotype was observed once. The V call is TRBV5-1, the J call TRBJ1-5, with TRBD1 matching 8 bases. The J segment lost 0 bases and the V segment lost 3 bases, leaving 11 bases of the junction unmatched. Per germline, CDR1 SGHRS and CDR2 YFSETQ. The CDR3 runs 18 residues. CDR3 coding DNA: TGCGCCAGCAGCTACATAAGACCAGGGGGCAGTAGCAATCAGCCCCAGCATTTT. Translating it yields CASSYIRPGGSSNQPQHF.

This clonotype was recorded at least ten times. CDR3 region: CSATVSGVADTQYF. In DNA form, the CDR3 reads TGCAGTGCTACGGTGTCAGGGGTAGCAGATACGCAGTATTTT. This chain uses TRBV20-1 with TRBJ2-3, with D possibly matching TRBD1 (6 bases). The CDR3 totals 14 residues. Germline assignment: CDR1 DFQATT and CDR2 SNEGSKA (reference sequence). V was cut by 4 bases and J by 4 bases, with 15 bases left in between.

This clonotype was recorded many times. The chain couples TRBV20-1 to TRBJ2-2; D unclear. With 3 bases removed from V and 0 bases from J, the gap between germline ends came to 11 bases. The CDR3 runs to 15 residues. CDR1 and CDR2 (germline): DFQATT, SNEGSKA (reference sequence). Here the CDR3 DNA reads TGCAGTGCTAGGGCCCACCACACGAACACCGGGGAGCTGTTTTTT. Translation gives CSARAHHTNTGELFF.

This chain connects TRBV7-9 to TRBJ1-3, with 9 bases fitting TRBD1. This CDR3 is 15 amino acids long. CDR1 SEHNR and CDR2 FQNEAQ come from the germline V gene (reference sequence). Losses at the gene ends were 5 bases for V and 2 bases for J; bases not matched to a gene: 4. The CDR3 protein is CASSLDRGAGNTIYF. The CDR3 DNA reads as TGTGCCAGCAGCCTCGACAGGGGGGCTGGAAACACCATATATTTT.

The genes are TRBV29-1 and TRBJ2-6; D possibly corresponds to TRBD1 (6 bases). The CDR3 loop spans 9 amino acids. The germline V gene encodes CDR1 SQVTM and CDR2 ANQGSEA. V was pared by 5 bases and J by 15 bases, with 8 bases between. The CDR3 reads CSVRDTLTF. CDR3 in DNA: TGCAGCGTTCGGGACACCCTGACTTTC.

This clonotype was seen at least ten times. The chain recombines TRBV12-3 or TRBV12-4 with TRBJ2-2; D may be TRBD1 or TRBD2 (5 bases each). The CDR3 covers 13 residues. V gave up 4 bases and J gave up 6 bases, with 9 bases separating them. The CDR3 DNA is TGTGCCAGCAGTTCCGGGACGCCCGGGGAGCTGTTTTTT. This sequence encodes CASSSGTPGELFF.

This clonotype was seen ten or more times. This chain joins TRBV12-3 or TRBV12-4 and TRBJ1-5; D gene ambiguous. V lost 3 bases and J 4 bases, leaving 4 bases between the germline ends. The CDR3 spans 12 residues. The CDR3 bases are TGTGCCAGCAGTTTTGTGAATCAGCCCCAGCATTTT. The encoded protein is CASSFVNQPQHF.

Relative to its sample, this clonotype is medium-sized. The CDR3 sequence is CSARGLGGTDSPLHF. In DNA form, the CDR3 reads TGCAGTGCTAGAGGTCTTGGGGGGACAGATTCACCCCTCCACTTT. This chain connects TRBV20-1 to TRBJ1-6; TRBD1 matches 7 bases. V trimming: 1 base; J trimming: 8 bases; junction bases outside the gene matches: 8. There are 15 residues in the CDR3. Germline V gene lookup returns CDR1 DFQATT and CDR2 SNEGSKA (reference sequence).

With respect to this clonotype: Germline is not matched at one junction end, which may reflect a read error. V and J are TRBV7-7 and TRBJ2-2; 8 bases are shared with TRBD1. The germline V gene has CDR1 SSHAT and CDR2 FNYEAQ (reference sequence). The CDR3 sequence is 18 residues long. The CDR3 DNA is TGTGCTAGCAGCTTAGTGCCAGGGGGCTGTGCGAACACCGGGGAGCTGTTTTTT. Protein: CASSLVPGGCANTGELFF.

V gene TRBV29-1 combines with J gene TRBJ2-3; 8 positions agree with TRBD2. V gave up 7 bases and J gave up 0 bases; unmatched junction bases: 9. The CDR3 is 15 residues long. CDR1 SQVTM and CDR2 ANQGSEA come from the germline V gene. CDR3 DNA sequence: TGCAGCGCCACGAGGGTAGCGGGGAGCACAGATACGCAGTATTTT. Translation: CSATRVAGSTDTQYF.

There are many counts of this clonotype. The chain employs TRBV6-6 and TRBJ2-1, with 11 bases lining up with TRBD2. This CDR3 spans 17 amino acids. The V and J ends lost 5 bases and 5 bases, in that order; junction bases with no gene match: 11. Germline loops: CDR1 MNHNY, CDR2 SVGAGI (reference sequence). CDR3 residues: CASSPRALAGGHNEQFF. The CDR3 DNA follows: TGTGCCAGCAGTCCACGGGCCCTAGCGGGGGGACACAATGAGCAGTTCTTC.

This clonotype was observed at least ten times. The chain combines TRBV4-2 with TRBJ2-1; 10 bases map to TRBD2. Germline assignment: CDR1 LGHNA and CDR2 YNFKEQ. CDR3 length: 17 amino acids. Trimming cost V 1 base and J 9 bases; bases outside gene matches: 12. For the CDR3, the DNA is TGTGCCAGCAGCCAAGCCCGGACTAGCGGACTTAAGGGTGAGCAGTTCTTC. It codes for CASSQARTSGLKGEQFF.

At least ten counts were recorded for this clonotype. This rearrangement joins TRBV6-5 to TRBJ1-6; 7 nucleotides line up with TRBD1. The CDR3 is 15 amino acids. Germline V CDR1 and CDR2: MNHEY, SVGAGI. With V trimmed by 2 bases and J by 8 bases, 6 bases remained unmatched. CDR3 protein: CASSYPRDRDSPLHF. The CDR3 DNA sequence: TGTGCCAGCAGTTACCCTAGGGACAGAGATTCACCCCTCCACTTT.

The chain recombines TRBV7-2 with TRBJ1-2; D gene unclear. The germline gives CDR1 SGHTA, CDR2 FQGNSA. The CDR3 totals 13 residues. Trimming removed 5 bases from V and 2 bases from J, with 9 bases in between. CDR3 bases: TGTGCCAGCAGCGAGACCGGGAACTATGGCTACACCTTC. Translated, it gives CASSETGNYGYTF.

This clonotype was detected only a few times. The V call is TRBV27, the J call TRBJ2-7; 7 nucleotides agree with TRBD1. This CDR3 has 16 residues. Unmatched junction bases numbered 12, after V lost 2 bases and J lost 5 bases. Germline V lookup: CDR1 MNHEY, CDR2 SMNVEV (reference sequence). CDR3 sequence: CASSLGTAIPPDEQYF. The CDR3 DNA reads TGTGCCAGCAGTTTAGGGACAGCTATCCCCCCCGACGAGCAGTACTTC.

This clonotype was found many times. This sequence joins TRBV6-5 and TRBJ1-2; D is unresolved. The germline gives CDR1 MNHEY, CDR2 SVGAGI. The CDR3 is 11 amino acids. Trimming left V 2 bases short and J 7 bases short, with 5 bases between. The CDR3 is CASSYGSGYTF. The DNA for the CDR3 is TGTGCCAGCAGTTACGGAAGTGGCTACACCTTC.

This clonotype has just one count. A much larger clone lies one base from this, so it may be a read error. The chain has TRBV12-3 or TRBV12-4 and TRBJ2-1; 9 nucleotides match TRBD2. With V trimmed by 4 bases and J by 5 bases, 12 bases remained unmatched. This CDR3 is 17 amino acids long. CDR3 nucleotide sequence: TGTGCCAGCAGTTATATGATTAGCGGGAGATTTAACAATGAGCAGTTCTTC. Translation: CASSYMISGRFNNEQFF.

This clonotype occurred many times. Compared with germline, one end of the junction differs, possibly owing to a read error. The chain uses TRBV7-7 and TRBJ2-1, with 11 bases aligning to TRBD1. There are 16 residues in the CDR3. Germline loops: CDR1 SSHAT, CDR2 FNYEAQ (reference sequence). This CDR3 is CASSLGTGGSYNEQFF. Here the CDR3 DNA reads TGTGCTAGCAGCCTGGGGACAGGGGGGTCCTACAATGAGCAGTTCTTC.

In its sample, this clonotype was seen many times. The chain links TRBV7-9 to TRBJ2-7; D gene uncertain. The V and J ends lost 4 bases and 9 bases respectively, with 16 bases between them. The CDR3 runs to 13 residues. Germline lookup yields CDR1 SEHNR and CDR2 FQNEAQ (reference sequence). The CDR3 loop reads CASSSYLGFAQYF. For the CDR3, the DNA is TGTGCCAGCAGCTCTTACCTAGGGTTCGCGCAGTACTTC. Supplemented by reference TRBV7-9 and TRBJ2-7, the full variable domain reads DTGVSQNPRHKITKRGQNVTFRCDPISEHNRLYWYRQTLGQGPEFLTYFQNEAQLEKSRLLSDRFSAERPKGSFSTLEIQRTEQGDSAMYLCASSSYLGFAQYFGPGTRLTVT.

This clonotype was counted many times. V gene TRBV4-2 combines with J gene TRBJ2-5; the D gene is possibly TRBD2 (6 bases). The length of the CDR3 is 15 residues. V was clipped by 1 base and J by 4 bases, with 13 bases between them. Germline values: CDR1 LGHNA, CDR2 YNFKEQ. The CDR3, as DNA: TGTGCCAGCAGCCAAGGGGCGGGGTATTTAGAGACCCAGTACTTC. Its protein is CASSQGAGYLETQYF.

This clonotype was counted at least ten times. This chain joins TRBV7-2 and TRBJ2-3; TRBD2 might be the D (5 bases). The CDR3 is 13 residues long. Germline V gene data show CDR1 as SGHTA and CDR2 as FQGNSA. The V and J ends lost 5 bases and 5 bases respectively, with 11 bases between them. The CDR3 reads CASSPVLGDTQYF. The DNA of the CDR3 is TGTGCCAGCAGCCCTGTACTAGGAGATACGCAGTATTTT. The full variable domain, its missing parts supplied by reference TRBV7-2 and TRBJ2-3, is GAGVSQSPSNKVTEKGKDVELRCDPISGHTALYWYRQSLGQGLEFLIYFQGNSAPDKSGLPSDRFSAERTGGSVSTLTIQRTQQEDSAVYLCASSPVLGDTQYFGPGTRLTVL.

The chain combines TRBV20-1 with TRBJ1-1; D is possibly TRBD1 (6 bases). Germline V gives CDR1 DFQATT, CDR2 SNEGSKA (reference sequence). The CDR3 contains 13 residues. The V gene lost 6 bases and the J gene lost 0 bases, with 11 bases spanning the gap. The CDR3 is CSARGGVNTEAFF. The CDR3 DNA is TGCAGTGCCAGGGGTGGTGTGAACACTGAAGCTTTCTTT.

The gene calls are TRBV6-5 and TRBJ1-1, with unresolved D. Trimming removed 3 bases from V and 5 bases from J, with 7 bases in between. This CDR3 spans 12 amino acids. The germline gives CDR1 MNHEY, CDR2 SVGAGI. The CDR3, as DNA: TGTGCCAGCAGTTATTACGGGACTGAAGCTTTCTTT. This codes for CASSYYGTEAFF.